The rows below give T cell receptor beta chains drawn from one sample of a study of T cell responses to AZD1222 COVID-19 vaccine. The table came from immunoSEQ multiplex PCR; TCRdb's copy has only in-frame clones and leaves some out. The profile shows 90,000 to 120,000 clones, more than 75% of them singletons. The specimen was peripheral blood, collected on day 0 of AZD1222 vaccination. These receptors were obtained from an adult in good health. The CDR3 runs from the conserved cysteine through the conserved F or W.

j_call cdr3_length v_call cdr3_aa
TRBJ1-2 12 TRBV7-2 CASSIQTYGYTF
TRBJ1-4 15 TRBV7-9 CASRLGLDTYEKLFF
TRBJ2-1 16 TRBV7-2 CASSLSSGGTYNEQFF
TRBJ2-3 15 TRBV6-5 CASKPGAGGGDTQYF
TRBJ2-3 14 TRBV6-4 CASSEAGGTDTQYF
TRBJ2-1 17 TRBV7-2 CASSTYGFDWRNNEQFF
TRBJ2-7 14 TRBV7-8 CASSLAQGTYEQYF
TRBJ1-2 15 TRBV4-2 CASSQDWRTDYGYTF
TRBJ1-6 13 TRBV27 CASSAGRGSPLHF
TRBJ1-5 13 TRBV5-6 CASSLGRYQPQHF
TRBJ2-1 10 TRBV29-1 CSVGHNEQFF
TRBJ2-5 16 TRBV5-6 CASSFALPGGQETQYF
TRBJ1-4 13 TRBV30 CAPSWGGNEKLFF
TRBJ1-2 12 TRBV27 CASSRDRIGYTF
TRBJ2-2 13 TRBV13 CASSLRVRGELFF
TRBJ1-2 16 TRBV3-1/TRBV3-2 CASSQDGTGGGYGYTF
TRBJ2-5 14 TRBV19 CASSSTGIQETQYF
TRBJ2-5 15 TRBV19 CASSPTGTGQETQYF
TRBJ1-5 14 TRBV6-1 CASSEFWGPRPQHF
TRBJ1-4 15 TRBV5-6 CASSTPGLGNEKLFF
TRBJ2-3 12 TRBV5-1 CASWGDPDTQYF
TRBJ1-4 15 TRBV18 CASSTRQATNEKLFF
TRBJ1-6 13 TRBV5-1 CASSLRATEALHF
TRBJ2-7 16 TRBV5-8 CASSVGAGTRSYEQYF
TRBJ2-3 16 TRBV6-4 CASSAGAGWSTDTQYF
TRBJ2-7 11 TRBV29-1 CSVASRYEQYF
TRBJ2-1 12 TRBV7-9 CASSQAGHEQFF
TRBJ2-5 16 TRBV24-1 CATSDRSSGGQETQYF
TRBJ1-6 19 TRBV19 CASTTKVGTGVNYNSPLHF
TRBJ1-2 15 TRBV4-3 CASSQVGGGSYGYTF
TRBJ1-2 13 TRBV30 CAWSVRQLYGYTF
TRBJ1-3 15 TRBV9 CASSVGQSSGNTIYF
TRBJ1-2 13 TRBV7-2 CASSPRGVDGYTF
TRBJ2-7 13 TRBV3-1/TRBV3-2 CASSHPVIPRQYF
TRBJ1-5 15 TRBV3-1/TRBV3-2 CASSLGQGAFQPQHF
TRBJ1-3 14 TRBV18 CASSPGSSGNTIYF
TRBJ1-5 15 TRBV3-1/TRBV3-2 CASSQGQEQNQPQHF
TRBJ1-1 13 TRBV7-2 CASSLALAGEAFF
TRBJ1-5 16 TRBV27 CASSLSAGGAFQPQHF
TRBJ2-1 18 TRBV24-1 CATRGVPGLFYTDNEQFF
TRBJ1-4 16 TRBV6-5 CASSYGGTGGEEKLFF
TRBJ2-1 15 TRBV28 CASSLPGQGWHEQFF
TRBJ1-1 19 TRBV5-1 CASSLVEGLFVAPNTEAFF
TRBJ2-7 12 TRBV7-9 CASSLESGGAYF
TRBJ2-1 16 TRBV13 CASSLMSGLGDNEQFF
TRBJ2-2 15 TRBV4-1 CASSQGTGGPGELFF
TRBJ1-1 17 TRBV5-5 CASSGWTGYGMNTEAFF
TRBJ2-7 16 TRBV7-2 CASSNRQGALLYEQYF
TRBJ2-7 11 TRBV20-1 CSAPVVDEQYF
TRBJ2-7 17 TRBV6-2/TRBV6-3 CASSSNAKGGSSYEQYF
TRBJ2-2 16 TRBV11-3 CASSLEPRYNTGELFF
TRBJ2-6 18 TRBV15 CATSRALAGGSGANVLTF
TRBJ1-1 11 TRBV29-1 CSVVSDAEAFF
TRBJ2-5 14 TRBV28 CASSLRGEQETQYF
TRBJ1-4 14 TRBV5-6 CASSMTGEGEKLFF
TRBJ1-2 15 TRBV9 CASSAASGPYYGYTF
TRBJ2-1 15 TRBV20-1 CSASSNRGRDNEQFF
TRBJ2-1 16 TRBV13 CASSPGGQRERLAQFF
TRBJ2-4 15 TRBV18 CASSPGFGEGNIQYF
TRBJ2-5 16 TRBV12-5 CASGTSKGVDQETQYF